This TCR beta chain was identified in a study of shared clonotypes between healthy human individuals. Looking at the study overall: There were three CD4 naive, three CD4 memory, two CD8 naive and one CD8 memory plates per donor. Study-level results: Incompleteness in sorted-subset sequencing, despite large depth, was shown by rarefaction. Of the naive CD4 clonotypes, around 4.9% were shared across several donors.

On this clone itself: Its specificity is unknown.

Germline V gene sequence: CDR1 MGHRA, CDR2 YSYEKL. The CDR3 is 15 residues long. V lost 2 bases and J lost 7; bases outside the gene matches: 4. Measured with immunoSEQ multiplex PCR; TCRdb has only the in-frame clones, and not every one. The sample carries around 1.5 million clones, 95% to 99% recorded once. The rearrangement joins TRBV4-1 to TRBJ2-1; 11 bases are shared with TRBD2. Sequencing was carried out using naive CD4+ T cells sorted from blood. Noted subset: CD45RA+ positively selected. This TCR came from a man younger than 45 in good health. CDR3 bases: TGCGCCAGCAGCCAAACTAGCGGGAGTGAGAATGAGCAGTTCTTC. Its translation is CASSQTSGSENEQFF.